This T cell receptor beta chain was found in a study of CD8+ T cells in alopecia areata. Points from the study as a whole: Clonality exceeded that of normal scalp in lesional scalp, most notably in alopecia totalis/universalis.

Points on this clone: Its antigen remains unknown.

Treatment indicated: oral pan-JAK inhibitor, 5-10 mg twice daily. Trimming removed 7 bases at V and 4 bases at J, with 19 bases between. This CDR3 comprises 15 residues. From germline, CDR1 is SNHLY and CDR2 FYNNEI. RNA was isolated and reverse transcribed to cDNA, the sequencing template. TCRdb's copy holds only in-frame clones and misses some; the assay was immunoSEQ multiplex PCR. The table lists 130,000 to 150,000 clones, 82% of them singletons. The receptor's source is a human donor with alopecia areata. The source was CD8+ T cells sorted from blood, collected at week 4, from a patient treated with tofacitinib. V is TRBV2 and J is TRBJ2-5; D may be TRBD2 (7 bases). The CDR3 here is CASNLGGAPGETQYF. The CDR3 DNA reads TGTGCCAGCAACCTGGGGGGGGCGCCTGGAGAGACCCAGTACTTC. Supplemented by reference TRBV2 and TRBJ2-5, the full variable domain reads EPEVTQTPSHQVTQMGQEVILRCVPISNHLYFYWYRQILGQKVEFLVSFYNNEISEKSEIFDDQFSVERPDGSNFTLKIRSTKLEDSAMYFCASNLGGAPGETQYFGPGTRLLVL.